A selection of T cell receptor beta chains follows, all from one sample in a study of glioma-infiltrating T cells after dendritic cell vaccination. Sequenced by immunoSEQ multiplex PCR; TCRdb stores in-frame clones only, minus some. The sample holds some 78,000 clones, 85% seen once. The sequencing used blood, collected after dendritic cell vaccination. The receptors come from a human donor with glioblastoma. Both conserved end residues are part of each CDR3. D genes are given only for firm matches. Expanded clones get a size class; other rows say once, few or many, or leave the size out.

size | J | D | V | CDR3 | DNA
- | TRBJ2-1 | - | TRBV19 | CASKGVGSYPYNEQFF | TGTGCCAGTAAGGGAGTGGGGTCCTATCCCTACAATGAGCAGTTCTTC
- | TRBJ1-4 | - | TRBV15 | CATSINRERTNEKLFF | TGTGCCACCAGCATTAACAGGGAGAGGACTAATGAAAAACTGTTTTTT
- | TRBJ1-3 | TRBD1 | TRBV6-1 | CASSESGTGGNTIYF | TGTGCCAGCAGTGAATCGGGGACAGGGGGAAACACCATATATTTT
- | TRBJ2-5 | TRBD2 | TRBV7-2 | CASSLLAGEETQYF | TGTGCCAGCAGCCTACTAGCGGGGGAAGAGACCCAGTACTTC
- | TRBJ2-1 | - | TRBV5-5 | CASSPPGNEQFF | TGTGCCAGCAGCCCCCCGGGAAATGAGCAGTTCTTC
- | TRBJ1-5 | - | TRBV6-5 | CASSNQGQPQHF | TGTGCCAGCAGTAACCAGGGGCAGCCCCAGCATTTT
few | TRBJ2-7 | - | TRBV4-3 | CASSQDAGNTYEQYF | TGCGCCAGCAGCCAAGACGCAGGGAATACCTACGAGCAGTACTTC
- | TRBJ1-5 | TRBD1 | TRBV7-9 | CASSQGQGSLGNQPQHF | TGTGCCAGCAGCCAGGGACAGGGTAGTTTAGGCAATCAGCCCCAGCATTTT
- | TRBJ2-3 | - | TRBV9 | CASSPRGGESTDTQYF | TGTGCCAGCAGCCCTAGAGGGGGGGAATCGACAGATACGCAGTATTTT
- | TRBJ1-1 | - | TRBV29-1 | CSVREGGNTEAFF | TGCAGCGTTAGGGAGGGAGGGAACACTGAAGCTTTCTTT
- | TRBJ2-1 | TRBD2 | TRBV30 | CASSYTSGRGEQFF | TGTGCCTCATCGTATACTAGCGGGAGGGGTGAGCAGTTCTTC
- | TRBJ2-3 | TRBD2 | TRBV28 | CASSLAGRTDTQYF | TGTGCCAGCAGCTTAGCGGGCCGCACAGATACGCAGTATTTT
- | TRBJ2-7 | TRBD2 | TRBV7-9 | CASSLRTSGRLSEQYF | TGTGCCAGCAGCTTACGGACTAGCGGGAGACTTAGCGAGCAGTACTTC
- | TRBJ2-5 | TRBD1 | TRBV14 | CASSQPGQQETQYF | TGTGCCAGCAGCCAACCGGGACAGCAAGAGACCCAGTACTTC
- | TRBJ2-7 | - | TRBV2 | CASSDPPRGYSSYEQYF | TGTGCCAGCAGTGACCCCCCCAGGGGTTATTCCTCGTACGAGCAGTACTTC
- | TRBJ2-1 | TRBD2 | TRBV18 | CASSPYLASGSRNEQFF | TGTGCCAGCTCACCATATCTGGCTAGCGGGAGCCGTAATGAGCAGTTCTTC
- | TRBJ2-3 | - | TRBV5-4 | CASSPGTDTQYF | TGTGCCAGCAGCCCCGGGACAGATACGCAGTATTTT
- | TRBJ1-5 | - | TRBV5-1 | CASSLGSGEGNQPQHF | TGCGCCAGCAGCTTGGGGTCAGGGGAAGGCAATCAGCCCCAGCATTTT
once | TRBJ2-3 | - | TRBV5-1 | CASSLESFGPDTQYF | TGCGCCAGCAGCTTGGAGTCGTTTGGGCCAGATACGCAGTATTTT
- | TRBJ2-2 | TRBD1 | TRBV5-6 | CASSLFRDRDTGELFF | TGTGCCAGCAGCTTGTTCCGGGACAGGGATACCGGGGAGCTGTTTTTT
- | TRBJ2-1 | TRBD2 | TRBV6-1 | CASSQPLAGAFIPFF | TGTGCCAGCAGTCAGCCCCTAGCGGGTGCCTTCATCCCGTTCTTC
few | TRBJ1-3 | - | TRBV4-3 | CASSHPGTTIYF | TGCGCCAGCAGCCATCCAGGAACCACCATATATTTT
- | TRBJ2-7 | - | TRBV20-1 | CSARDSPEQYF | TGCAGTGCTAGAGACTCCCCCGAGCAGTACTTC
- | TRBJ1-2 | TRBD1 | TRBV19 | CASRPFTGQGGGPYGYTF | TGTGCCAGTCGACCTTTCACGGGGCAGGGGGGCGGCCCTTATGGCTACACCTTC
- | TRBJ2-7 | - | TRBV7-6 | CASRPLTGTSYEQYF | TGTGCCAGCAGACCCCTGACCGGGACTTCCTACGAGCAGTACTTC
once | TRBJ2-7 | - | TRBV25-1 | CASSEYGAGNYEQYF | TGTGCCAGCAGTGAATACGGCGCGGGGAACTACGAGCAGTACTTC
- | TRBJ2-7 | - | TRBV7-2 | CASSSNAVYYEQYF | TGTGCCAGCAGCTCAAACGCCGTCTACTACGAGCAGTACTTC
- | TRBJ2-5 | TRBD2 | TRBV7-6 | CASSRVAGEQETQYF | TGTGCCAGCAGCCGGGTAGCGGGAGAACAAGAGACCCAGTACTTC
- | TRBJ1-2 | - | TRBV23-1 | CASSQSRAFGRLANYGYTF | TGCGCCAGCAGTCAATCGCGGGCCTTTGGACGGTTAGCTAACTATGGCTACACCTTC
once | TRBJ1-5 | - | TRBV18 | CASSPRQYNQPQHF | TGTGCCAGCTCCCCTAGACAGTACAATCAGCCCCAGCATTTT
- | TRBJ1-1 | - | TRBV5-6 | CASSSIRVRAFF | TGTGCCAGCAGCTCAATCAGGGTTCGAGCTTTCTTT
- | TRBJ2-3 | - | TRBV5-1 | CASSLGLVPDTQYF | TGCGCCAGCAGCTTGGGACTAGTCCCAGATACGCAGTATTTT
- | TRBJ1-1 | - | TRBV7-8 | CASSLARQPNTEAFF | TGTGCCAGCAGCTTAGCGCGACAGCCGAACACTGAAGCTTTCTTT
once | TRBJ2-1 | TRBD2 | TRBV5-1 | CASRLELAVNEQFF | TGCGCCAGCAGGCTGGAACTAGCGGTGAATGAGCAGTTCTTC
- | TRBJ1-5 | TRBD1 | TRBV7-2 | CASSHTGGTYSNQPQHF | TGTGCCAGCAGCCATACAGGGGGAACTTATAGCAATCAGCCCCAGCATTTT
- | TRBJ2-3 | - | TRBV1 | CTSSQAGEDTQYF | TGCACCAGCAGCCAAGCGGGAGAAGATACGCAGTATTTT
- | TRBJ2-7 | TRBD2 | TRBV4-2 | CASSQDSGRAGEQYF | TGTGCCAGCAGCCAAGACAGCGGGAGGGCTGGCGAGCAGTACTTC
- | TRBJ1-5 | TRBD1 | TRBV19 | CASSSRDRGNNQPQHF | TGTGCCAGTAGTAGCCGGGACAGGGGAAACAATCAGCCCCAGCATTTT